These 9 T cell receptor beta chains were sequenced from one sample in a study of CD8 T cells in ankylosing spondylitis. Findings of the study overall: It appeared that ankylosing spondylitis blood was characterized by a TCR beta motif of several highly homologous variants.

For these receptors, no antigen is known. MiXCR was run by TCRdb on the 5' RACE reads, yielding one entry per CDR3 protein. The repertoire has a few hundred thousand distinct CDR3 sequences, over 15% of them found once; the top ten carry over 0.9%. Sequencing was carried out using blood, either unsorted or a sorted T cell fraction (not recorded which). These TCRs come from a male donor with ankylosing spondylitis.

This chain links TRBV20-1 with TRBJ2-7; 9 bases line up with TRBD2. Germline V gene data show CDR1 as DFQATT and CDR2 as SNEGSKA (reference sequence). Trimming at V came to 2 bases and at J to 0 bases, leaving 5 bases not matched to a gene. This CDR3 region has 15 residues. The CDR3 reads CSARPLAGNSYEQYF. Written as DNA, the CDR3 is TGCAGTGCTAGACCCCTAGCGGGAAACTCCTACGAGCAGTACTTC.

This chain connects TRBV5-1 to TRBJ2-6; D gene ambiguous. V lost 3 bases to trimming and J lost 4 bases, with 11 bases between them. CDR1 and CDR2 from the germline V gene are SGHRS and YFSETQ. This CDR3 contains 15 residues. Here the CDR3 reads CASSSQPLGANVLTF. The CDR3 DNA reads TGCGCCAGCAGCTCGCAGCCCCTGGGGGCCAACGTCCTGACTTTC.

Many counts were recorded for this clonotype. The gene calls are TRBV7-3 and TRBJ2-1; 8 bases match TRBD1. Germline V CDR1 and CDR2: SGHTA, FQGTGA. The CDR3 is 16 residues long. With V trimmed by 0 bases and J by 7 bases, 8 bases remained unmatched. The DNA of the CDR3 is TGTGCCAGCAGCTTAACGTACCAGGGGGCTAGGAATGAGCAGTTCTTC. Its protein is CASSLTYQGARNEQFF.

This clonotype was counted between two and nine times. This sequence joins TRBV29-1 and TRBJ2-3; 11 bases line up with TRBD2. The V segment lost 4 bases and the J segment 3 bases; nucleotides outside the gene matches: 9. This CDR3 contains 16 residues. Germline V gene lookup returns CDR1 SQVTM and CDR2 ANQGSEA. The CDR3 DNA is TGCAGCGTTGGGCTAGCGGGGGGCAAATCTACAGATACGCAGTATTTT. Amino acids: CSVGLAGGKSTDTQYF.

The chain couples TRBV5-1 to TRBJ2-2; D unresolved. V was clipped by 2 bases and J by 0 bases, with 11 bases between them. Germline assignment: CDR1 SGHRS and CDR2 YFSETQ. The CDR3 is made up of 16 amino acids. The CDR3 DNA reads as TGCGCCAGCAGCTTAGGAGCTATATCGAACACCGGGGAGCTGTTTTTT. Residues: CASSLGAISNTGELFF.

This clonotype was found a few times. This chain uses TRBV18 with TRBJ1-1; unclear D gene. Trimming pared 0 bases from V and 2 bases from J, leaving 10 bases between. This CDR3 is built from 15 residues. The V gene's germline CDR1 is KGHSH and CDR2 LQKENI. CDR3 DNA: TGTGCCAGCTCACCACCGGGAAGGGCAAACACTGAAGCTTTCTTT. This encodes CASSPPGRANTEAFF.

The chain has TRBV6-5 and TRBJ2-3, with TRBD2 identical over 9 bases. Germline trimming cut 2 bases from V and 9 bases from J; bases unmatched to any gene: 12. Germline V gives CDR1 MNHEY, CDR2 SVGAGI. The CDR3 extends over 16 amino acids. The CDR3 here is CASSYRGTSRVVTQYF. For the CDR3, the DNA is TGTGCCAGCAGTTACAGGGGGACTAGCCGAGTTGTAACGCAGTATTTT.

This clonotype was recorded many times. The chain carries TRBV7-9 and TRBJ1-5, with D maybe TRBD1 (6 bases). Germline-derived CDR1 and CDR2 are SEHNR and FQNEAQ (reference sequence). This CDR3 is 14 amino acids long. Trimming took off 4 bases at V and 4 bases at J, with 11 bases between the two ends. CDR3 bases: TGTGCCAGCAGCTACCCGGGACATAATCAGCCCCAGCATTTT. Amino acid sequence: CASSYPGHNQPQHF.

This clonotype was observed a few times. Mismatch with germline at one junction end may stem from a read error. The chain's CDR3 is CASSLEGVPPPF. CDR3 in DNA: TGTGCCAGCAGCTTAGAAGGGGTTCCACCTCCGTTC. This rearrangement joins TRBV7-9 to TRBJ2-1, with D tentatively TRBD1 (5 bases). Germline CDR1 is SEHNR and CDR2 is FQNEAQ (reference sequence). The CDR3 runs 12 residues.